The rows below give T cell receptor beta chains drawn from one sample of a study of T cell repertoires in cytomegalovirus infection. The antigens of these receptors remain unknown. TCRdb passed the reads through MiXCR, listing each CDR3 protein once. There are some 590,000 distinct CDR3 sequences in the sample; approximately 40% occur only once, and about 48% lies in the top ten. The input for sequencing was cultured PBMCs, taken from culture after CMV antigen stimulation. Receptor source: a human donor in good health (CMV status not recorded). Some clones in this sample may be carry-over from other donors' samples. CDR3s include the opening cysteine and the closing phenylalanine or tryptophan. The D gene is left open where the match is weak. Clone size appears in some rows only: once, few, many, or a class for an expanded clone.

V gene	CDR3 length	D gene	J gene	clone size	CDR3 DNA	CDR3 protein
TRBV7-2	16	NA	TRBJ2-1	NA	TGTGCCAGCAGCAAAGGAGAGGGCCGGTCCTACAATGAGCAGTTCTTC	CASSKGEGRSYNEQFF
TRBV7-2	15	TRBD1	TRBJ2-4	NA	TGTGCCAGCAGCTTGAGCAGGGGGCTATCAAACATTCAGTACTTC	CASSLSRGLSNIQYF
TRBV7-2	16	TRBD2	TRBJ2-7	NA	TGTGCCAGCAGCTTTTCGACTAGCGGGATCGGGCGCGAGCAGTACTTC	CASSFSTSGIGREQYF
TRBV2	14	NA	TRBJ1-2	NA	TGTGCCAGCAGCAATCCGACAGATAACTATGGCTACACCTTC	CASSNPTDNYGYTF
TRBV15	15	TRBD1	TRBJ1-2	few	TGTGCCACCAGACCCGAATCCGGACAGGCAAGGCCCTACACCTTC	CATRPESGQARPYTF
TRBV5-3	16	TRBD1	TRBJ1-4	NA	TGTGCCAGCAGCGCCCCGCCCCGGACAGGAGATGAAAAACTGTTTTTT	CASSAPPRTGDEKLFF
TRBV11-2	14	NA	TRBJ2-7	NA	TGTGCCAGCAGCCGTGGGGCGGACTCCTACGAGCAGTACTTC	CASSRGADSYEQYF
TRBV11-2	16	TRBD2	TRBJ2-3	NA	TGTGCCAGCAGCTACTTGGTAGGGACTAGCGCAGATACGCAGTATTTT	CASSYLVGTSADTQYF
TRBV12-5	14	NA	TRBJ2-3	NA	TGTGCTAGTGGTTTGGACGGGGGGCTAAATACGCAGTATTTT	CASGLDGGLNTQYF
TRBV6-6	15	NA	TRBJ1-5	few	TGTGCCAGCAGTGCTCTGTTAGATAATAATCAGCCCCAGCATTTT	CASSALLDNNQPQHF
TRBV6-1	16	NA	TRBJ1-4	few	TGTGCCAGCAGTTACGGGCTTCGGGCAACTAATGAAAAACTGTTTTTT	CASSYGLRATNEKLFF
TRBV18	16	NA	TRBJ1-5	NA	TGTGCCAGCTCACCATCGGGCAGGATCAGCAATCAGCCCCAGCATTTT	CASSPSGRISNQPQHF
TRBV7-2	11	NA	TRBJ2-1	few	TGTGCCAGCAGCGTTTTGGGGGAGCAGTTCTTC	CASSVLGEQFF
TRBV7-4	15	NA	TRBJ1-1	few	TGTGCCAGCAGCTTACCACCGACAGCCAACACTGAAGCTTTCTTT	CASSLPPTANTEAFF
TRBV12-3/TRBV12-4	18	TRBD2	TRBJ2-7	NA	TGTGCCAGCAGTTTAGACAGGAGTCTGCGCGGGGGAACCTACGAGCAGTACTTC	CASSLDRSLRGGTYEQYF
TRBV2	15	NA	TRBJ2-7	few	TGTGCCAGCAGTGCGGAAGGAGACAGATCCTACGAGCAGTACTTC	CASSAEGDRSYEQYF
TRBV5-4	15	TRBD2	TRBJ2-3	NA	TGTGCCAGCAGCGCACTAGCGGGAGAAGGAAATACGCAGTATTTT	CASSALAGEGNTQYF
TRBV5-5	13	NA	TRBJ2-7	once	TGTGCCAGCAGCTTTTGGGAAACCTACGAGCAGTACTTC	CASSFWETYEQYF
TRBV27	13	NA	TRBJ2-7	NA	TGTGCCAGCAGTTTAACAGGGCCCTCGGAGCAGTACTTC	CASSLTGPSEQYF
TRBV7-2	12	NA	TRBJ2-7	NA	TGTGCCAGCAGCTTAAATGGCCGCGAGCAGTACTTC	CASSLNGREQYF
TRBV7-6	16	NA	TRBJ1-1	few	TGTGCCAGCAGCTTGGACGGGGCGTGGATGAACACTGAAGCTTTCTTT	CASSLDGAWMNTEAFF
TRBV4-2	15	TRBD2	TRBJ2-3	NA	TGTGCCAGCAGCCAAGATTCAGGACTAGTCGATACGCAGTATTTT	CASSQDSGLVDTQYF
TRBV4-2	15	NA	TRBJ1-4	few	TGTGCCAGCAGTCGTACCCCGCGGAGACGGGAAAAACTGTTTTTT	CASSRTPRRREKLFF
TRBV19	16	TRBD2	TRBJ2-3	NA	TGTGCCAGTAGTATAGTAGCGGGGGGGCCTGGGGATACGCAGTATTTT	CASSIVAGGPGDTQYF
TRBV7-2	14	NA	TRBJ2-5	many	TGTGCCAGCAGCTTAAGTCCTCGCCAAGAGACCCAGTACTTC	CASSLSPRQETQYF
TRBV2	15	NA	TRBJ2-1	few	TGTGCCAGCAGTGAGTGGAGGGGAACCTACAATGAGCAGTTCTTC	CASSEWRGTYNEQFF
TRBV5-4	16	NA	TRBJ2-1	NA	TGTGCCAGCAGCTGGATCACGGGAGCGGTCTACAATGAGCAGTTCTTC	CASSWITGAVYNEQFF
TRBV5-1	16	NA	TRBJ2-3	NA	TGCGCCAGCAGCTTGGTGGCTAGCAGTCGCACAGATACGCAGTATTTT	CASSLVASSRTDTQYF
TRBV7-2	19	TRBD1	TRBJ2-6	many	TGTGCCAGCAGCTTAGGGGTCAGGGACAGACGGTGGGGGGCCAACGTCCTGACTTTC	CASSLGVRDRRWGANVLTF
TRBV7-2	19	TRBD1	TRBJ2-6	few	TGTGCCAGCAGCGGAGGGTGGGGACAGGGGATGTCTGGGGCCAACGTCCTGACTTTC	CASSGGWGQGMSGANVLTF
TRBV29-1	11	TRBD1	TRBJ2-5	NA	TGCAGCGTTGAAACCGGGACAGGGGACTACTTC	CSVETGTGDYF
TRBV7-2	14	NA	TRBJ2-1	many	TGTGCCAGCAGCTTCAGTACGCGGAACAATGAGCAGTTCTTC	CASSFSTRNNEQFF
TRBV12-3/TRBV12-4	14	TRBD2	TRBJ2-7	NA	TGTGCCAGCAGTTCCGGGACTATCCCCTACGAGCAGTACTTC	CASSSGTIPYEQYF
TRBV7-6	14	NA	TRBJ2-7	NA	TGTGCCAGCAGCCGGCGGGCCGGCAGCGACGAGCAGTACTTC	CASSRRAGSDEQYF
TRBV4-1	15	NA	TRBJ1-6	NA	TGCGCCAGCAGCCAAGGAGGATCCTATAATTCACCCCTCCACTTT	CASSQGGSYNSPLHF
TRBV7-6	16	NA	TRBJ2-1	few	TGTGCCAGCAGCTTATGGCGTGAGCCGGCTTACAATGAGCAGTTCTTC	CASSLWREPAYNEQFF
TRBV2	14	NA	TRBJ1-1	few	TGCCTGAGGGGAGGGGTGGGCTGGAACACTGAAGCTTTCTTT	CLRGGVGWNTEAFF
TRBV6-5	13	NA	TRBJ1-1	NA	TGTGCCAGCAGTTACGGCAGGGTCACTGAAGCTTTCTTT	CASSYGRVTEAFF
TRBV7-4	11	NA	TRBJ1-4	NA	TGTGCCAGCATTACTAATGAAAAACTGTTTTTT	CASITNEKLFF
TRBV11-2	15	NA	TRBJ2-7	NA	TGTGCCAGCAGCTTGGTCGCCCCGGGGAACTACGAGCAGTACTTC	CASSLVAPGNYEQYF
TRBV20-1	13	NA	TRBJ1-2	NA	TGCAGTGCCATCCCCGACAGATATGGCGGCTACACCTTC	CSAIPDRYGGYTF
TRBV20-1	14	NA	TRBJ2-7	few	TGCAGTGCTAGTTGGCAGGGCGGCTCCTACGAGCAGTACTTC	CSASWQGGSYEQYF
TRBV29-1	17	TRBD2	TRBJ2-2	NA	TGCAGCGTTACCCCCTTCTTTAGCGGGGCAAACACCGGGGAGCTGTTTTTT	CSVTPFFSGANTGELFF
TRBV15	15	NA	TRBJ2-3	few	TGTGCCACCAGCGAGGGTGGACCCCACACAGATACGCAGTATTTT	CATSEGGPHTDTQYF
TRBV6-1	16	NA	TRBJ2-2	NA	TGTGCCAGCAGTGATTACCCAGGGACCACGACCGGGGAGCTGTTTTTT	CASSDYPGTTTGELFF
TRBV6-6	15	TRBD2	TRBJ2-5	NA	TGTGCCAGCAGTTACCCGGGAGGGCCTGTCGAGACCCAGTACTTC	CASSYPGGPVETQYF
TRBV6-1	13	NA	TRBJ2-7	NA	TGTGCCAGCAGTGTGGGGATTGTCTCCGAGCAGTACTTC	CASSVGIVSEQYF
TRBV20-1	14	NA	TRBJ1-4	few	TGCAGTGCATACCTCACCGGGGTAGATGAAAAACTGTTTTTT	CSAYLTGVDEKLFF
TRBV3-1	17	NA	TRBJ2-7	NA	TGTGCCAGCAGCCAAGCGGGTTGGGGGACAACGACCTACGAGCAGTACTTC	CASSQAGWGTTTYEQYF
TRBV5-3	15	NA	TRBJ2-1	NA	TGTGCCAGCAGGCGATCCGAGGCTTACTACAATGAGCAGTTCTTC	CASRRSEAYYNEQFF
TRBV19	16	NA	TRBJ1-1	NA	TGTGCCAGCACACCCCGGTGGGGAGGGGGTGGCACTGAAGCTTTCTTT	CASTPRWGGGGTEAFF
TRBV11-2	13	NA	TRBJ1-3	NA	TGTGCCAGCAGCTTAGGCACGGACAGCCCCATATATTTT	CASSLGTDSPIYF
TRBV25-1	11	NA	TRBJ1-1	NA	TGTGCCACCGGGGGTGGGACTGAAGCTTTCTTT	CATGGGTEAFF
TRBV11-2	14	NA	TRBJ2-5	few	TGTGCCAGCAGCTCAAACCTAGAACAAGAGACCCAGTACTTC	CASSSNLEQETQYF
TRBV7-6	16	NA	TRBJ2-1	few	TGTGCCAGCAGCCCCACGCTACGTGACCCTAAGCGTGAGCAGTTCTTC	CASSPTLRDPKREQFF
TRBV2	15	TRBD1	TRBJ2-3	once	TGTGCCAGCAGCCTATGGACAGGGGGTTCAGATACGCAGTATTTT	CASSLWTGGSDTQYF
TRBV12-3/TRBV12-4	15	TRBD2	TRBJ2-7	NA	TGTGCCAGCAGTTTTTTGGCCAGCGGGGGATACGAGCAGTACTTC	CASSFLASGGYEQYF